What follows are 17 T cell receptor beta chains derived from one specimen sequenced in a study of T cells after yellow fever vaccination. TCRdb independently ran MiXCR on the 5' RACE reads; one entry per CDR3 protein. The sample has over 65,000 distinct CDR3 sequences, less than 15% seen once. The sequencing here drew on CD8+ T cells not binding an NS4B(214-222) dextramer, sorted from PBMCs, taken about 21 days after the first yellow fever vaccination. The receptors derive from a man younger than 35 who received the YFV17D yellow fever vaccine.

For the CDR3, the DNA is TGTGCCAGCAGCCGTCGAGGGGATGAAAAACTGTTTTTT. Translating it yields CASSRRGDEKLFF. V is TRBV7-9 and J is TRBJ1-4, with D tentatively TRBD1 (5 bases). V lost 5 bases and J lost 6, with 10 bases in between. CDR1 SEHNR and CDR2 FQNEAQ come from the germline V gene (reference sequence). This CDR3 is 13 amino acids long.

This clonotype was observed many times. The V and J genes are TRBV11-2 and TRBJ2-3; 8 nucleotides match TRBD2. Trimming took 4 bases from V and 5 from J; bases not matched to a gene: 8. The CDR3 contains 15 residues. Germline V gene lookup returns CDR1 SGHAT and CDR2 FQNNGV. The CDR3: CASSSLGGAGDTQYF. CDR3 coding DNA: TGTGCCAGCAGCTCTCTCGGGGGGGCCGGAGATACGCAGTATTTT.

This clonotype has at least ten counts. J is TRBJ2-1 and V is TRBV24-1; 9 nucleotides align to TRBD1. V lost 10 bases, J lost 5 bases, and 8 bases stayed unmatched. CDR3 size: 14 residues. Per the germline V gene, CDR1 is KGHDR and CDR2 is SFDVKD. CDR3 nucleotide sequence: TGTGCCACATATGAAGGACAGGGGAACAATGAGCAGTTCTTC. Amino acids: CATYEGQGNNEQFF.

This clonotype was counted only a few times. The CDR3 coding sequence is TGTGCCAGCAGCCCCATGGGAGAACAAGCTTTCTTT. As protein: CASSPMGEQAFF. The genes are TRBV11-2 and TRBJ1-1; D is unclear. The CDR3 is 12 amino acids. Germline CDR1 SGHAT, CDR2 FQNNGV. The V and J ends lost 5 bases and 9 bases respectively, with 13 bases between them.

This clonotype appeared a few times. The chain uses TRBV6-1 and TRBJ2-1, with TRBD2 matching over 7 bases. The germline gives CDR1 MNHNS, CDR2 SASEGT. The CDR3 spans 16 residues. J gave up 0 bases and V 10 bases, and 12 bases lay outside the gene matches. The chain's CDR3 is CATTRGGYSSYNEQFF. In DNA form, the CDR3 reads TGTGCCACTACCCGGGGAGGGTATAGCTCCTACAATGAGCAGTTCTTC.

There are a few counts of this clonotype. The genes are TRBV27 and TRBJ2-1; the D gene is possibly TRBD1 (6 bases). Trimming shortened V by 2 bases and J by 7 bases, and 18 bases separated the two germline ends. Germline V gene data show CDR1 as MNHEY and CDR2 as SMNVEV (reference sequence). The CDR3 spans 16 residues. DNA of the CDR3: TGTGCCAGCAGTTTAAACACAGGGATGGGTCATAATGAGCAGTTCTTC. Translation: CASSLNTGMGHNEQFF.

The genes are TRBV5-6 and TRBJ2-2; D is uncertain. Germline values: CDR1 SGHDT, CDR2 YYEEEE. The length of the CDR3 is 13 residues. Trimming removed 2 bases from V and 6 bases from J, with 8 bases in between. CDR3 sequence reads: CASSFSLAGELFF. The DNA for the CDR3 is TGTGCCAGCAGCTTCTCGTTGGCCGGGGAGCTGTTTTTT.

The chain uses TRBV27 and TRBJ2-1; TRBD2 might be the D (5 bases). Trimming removed 2 bases from V and 7 bases from J, with 15 bases in between. Germline CDR1 and CDR2: MNHEY and SMNVEV (reference sequence). This CDR3 has 15 amino acids. CDR3 residues: CASSLLEGAGNEQFF. The CDR3 DNA reads TGTGCCAGCAGTTTACTAGAGGGCGCAGGAAATGAGCAGTTCTTC.

Only a few counts were recorded for this clonotype. The chain uses TRBV4-1 and TRBJ2-7; TRBD1 is a possible D gene (6 bases). The germline V gene encodes CDR1 MGHRA and CDR2 YSYEKL. The CDR3 is 15 residues long. Trimming stripped 4 bases from V and 5 bases from J, with 18 bases between. CDR3 protein: CASSRVKQGSNEQYF. For the CDR3, the DNA is TGCGCCAGCAGCCGAGTCAAACAGGGAAGCAACGAGCAGTACTTC.

This chain links TRBV4-1 with TRBJ1-1, with 9 nucleotides matching TRBD1. V lost 6 bases and J lost 3; bases outside the gene matches: 5. CDR1 and CDR2 from the germline V gene are MGHRA and YSYEKL. This CDR3 is 14 amino acids long. CDR3: CASRPGTGYTEAFF. The CDR3 nucleotides read TGCGCCAGCAGGCCCGGGACAGGGTACACTGAAGCTTTCTTT.

The chain uses TRBV6-2 or TRBV6-3 and TRBJ1-1; 8 bases fit TRBD1. The CDR3 is 14 residues long. Trimming took 5 bases from V and 4 from J; bases not matched to a gene: 6. Per germline, CDR1 MNHEY and CDR2 SVGEGT. CDR3 coding DNA: TGTGCCAGCAGTCTGACAGGGGTAATCACTGAAGCTTTCTTT. Encoded protein: CASSLTGVITEAFF.

This clonotype was detected a few times. This chain links TRBV7-8 with TRBJ1-2; TRBD1 aligns across 9 bases. The CDR3 length is 15 residues. V lost 6 bases to trimming and J lost 7 bases; unmatched junction nucleotides: 12. Germline V gives CDR1 SGHVS, CDR2 FQNEAQ. CDR3 residues: CASRETGGVGFGYTF. CDR3 DNA: TGTGCCAGCAGAGAAACAGGGGGCGTAGGTTTTGGCTACACCTTC.

The sample holds a few counts of this clonotype. The V and J genes are TRBV7-9 and TRBJ2-1; 9 nucleotides align to TRBD1. CDR3 size: 16 residues. Germline lookup yields CDR1 SEHNR and CDR2 FQNEAQ (reference sequence). Losses at the gene ends were 1 base for V and 5 bases for J; bases not matched to a gene: 6. The chain's CDR3 is CASSLGRTGVNNEQFF. The DNA of the CDR3 is TGTGCCAGCAGCTTAGGTCGGACAGGGGTTAACAATGAGCAGTTCTTC.

This clonotype was detected a few times. This chain connects TRBV27 to TRBJ1-6; no definite D call. The germline gives CDR1 MNHEY, CDR2 SMNVEV (reference sequence). This CDR3 is built from 15 residues. Trimming shortened V by 0 bases and J by 5 bases, and 8 bases separated the two germline ends. CDR3 bases: TGTGCCAGCAGTTTATCTGCAGATGATAATTCACCCCTCCACTTT. It translates to CASSLSADDNSPLHF.

In its sample, this clonotype was seen many times. The rearrangement joins TRBV29-1 to TRBJ1-1; D uncertain. This CDR3 has 12 residues. Germline CDR1 and CDR2: SQVTM and ANQGSEA. Trimming stripped 0 bases from V and 6 bases from J, with 8 bases between. The DNA of the CDR3 is TGCAGCGTTGAAGACGCCCTGGCTGAAGCTTTCTTT. Translation gives CSVEDALAEAFF.

The gene calls are TRBV5-1 and TRBJ2-2, with 8 bases matching TRBD1. The germline V gene has CDR1 SGHRS and CDR2 YFSETQ. The CDR3 loop spans 16 amino acids. J lost 5 bases, V lost 1 base, and 7 bases had no gene match. CDR3 nucleotides: TGCGCCAGCAGCTTGCCCAGGGGGCATGGAACCGGGGAGCTGTTTTTT. Translation gives CASSLPRGHGTGELFF.

This sequence joins TRBV9 and TRBJ1-1; 7 nucleotides align to TRBD1. Germline values: CDR1 SGDLS, CDR2 YYNGEE. The V and J ends lost 1 base and 3 bases, in that order; junction bases with no gene match: 6. The CDR3 is 15 amino acids. The CDR3, as DNA: TGTGCCAGCAGCGTACGCCCAGGGGGGTACACTGAAGCTTTCTTT. Protein: CASSVRPGGYTEAFF.